Each of the 29 T cell receptor beta chains below was sequenced from the same sample in a study of blood T cell repertoires in COVID-19. Sequencing used immunoSEQ multiplex PCR; TCRdb keeps in-frame clones, though not all of them. The sample includes roughly 300,000 clones, 75% to 85% of them seen just once. The sequencing input was peripheral blood. The receptors stem from a human donor in a cohort sampled during active COVID-19.

The chain joins TRBV2 to TRBJ1-5; TRBD1 is a possible D gene (5 bases). V dropped 7 bases and J dropped 4 bases, with 11 bases sitting between them. This CDR3 contains 13 residues. Germline CDR1 and CDR2: SNHLY and FYNNEI. In DNA form, the CDR3 reads TGTGCCAGCATTCAGGGTTTTAATCAGCCCCAGCATTTT. The encoded protein is CASIQGFNQPQHF.

The V and J genes are TRBV5-4 and TRBJ2-5; D perhaps matches TRBD2 (5 bases). V was shortened by 2 bases and J by 1 base, with 12 bases between the two germline ends. The CDR3 is made up of 15 amino acids. From germline, CDR1 is SGHNT and CDR2 YYREEE (reference sequence). The CDR3 nucleotides read TGTGCCAGCAGCTTTCGGGATCGTCCCCAAGAGACCCAGTACTTC. Its translation is CASSFRDRPQETQYF.

The V call is TRBV10-3, the J call TRBJ2-1; D is possibly TRBD2 (5 bases). The CDR3 sequence is 12 residues long. Trimming pared 7 bases from V and 7 bases from J, leaving 11 bases between. Germline CDR1 and CDR2: ENHRY and SYGVKD. CDR3 residues: CAITGTGNEQFF. The CDR3 nucleotides are TGTGCCATCACTGGAACGGGGAATGAGCAGTTCTTC.

This rearrangement joins TRBV7-3 to TRBJ1-1, with 7 bases fitting TRBD1. Germline-derived CDR1 and CDR2 are SGHTA and FQGTGA. This CDR3 comprises 11 residues. V lost 4 bases, J lost 11 bases, and 4 bases stayed unmatched. In DNA, the CDR3 is TGTGCCAGCAGCTCCACAGGGGTGGCTTTCTTT. It specifies CASSSTGVAFF.

Only one count was recorded for this clone. The chain is built from TRBV5-1 and TRBJ2-7; perhaps TRBD1 as D (6 bases). CDR1 and CDR2 from the germline V gene are SGHRS and YFSETQ. CDR3 length: 15 amino acids. Trimming cost V 4 bases and J 2 bases, with 16 bases left between them. DNA for the CDR3: TGCGCCAGCAGCCCCTACCCAGGGGCCCCCTACGAGCAGTACTTC. Its translation is CASSPYPGAPYEQYF. The whole variable domain, remainder taken from reference TRBV5-1 and TRBJ2-7, is KAGVTQTPRYLIKTRGQQVTLSCSPISGHRSVSWYQQTPGQGLQFLFEYFSETQRNKGNFPGRFSGRQFSNSRSEMNVSTLELGDSALYLCASSPYPGAPYEQYFGPGTRLTVT.

This chain links TRBV6-1 with TRBJ1-1, with 10 bases that match TRBD1. The V segment lost 4 bases and the J segment 0 bases; nucleotides outside the gene matches: 8. The germline CDR1 and CDR2 sequences are MNHNS and SASEGT. The CDR3 is 17 amino acids. The CDR3 DNA follows: TGTGCCAGCAGTGCCACACCGGGACAGGGGTTGAACACTGAAGCTTTCTTT. Encoded protein: CASSATPGQGLNTEAFF.

This clone was seen a handful of times. V and J are TRBV5-8 and TRBJ1-3, with 12 bases matching TRBD1. Germline CDR1 is SGHTS and CDR2 is YDEGEE. This CDR3 has 17 amino acids. The junction had 12 bases not matched to a gene; V was cut back by 3 bases and J by 8 bases. The CDR3: CASSSEGTGGLRDTIYF. CDR3 DNA sequence: TGTGCCAGCAGCTCGGAAGGGACAGGGGGCCTTAGGGACACCATATATTTT.

The chain is built from TRBV2 and TRBJ1-6; D remains unclear. V gave up 6 bases and J gave up 6 bases, with 6 bases separating them. CDR3 size: 12 residues. From germline, CDR1 is SNHLY and CDR2 FYNNEI. CDR3 sequence: CASRQSNSPLHF. CDR3 bases: TGTGCCAGCAGACAGTCTAATTCACCCCTCCACTTT. The variable domain in full, completed from reference TRBV2 and TRBJ1-6, reads EPEVTQTPSHQVTQMGQEVILRCVPISNHLYFYWYRQILGQKVEFLVSFYNNEISEKSEIFDDQFSVERPDGSNFTLKIRSTKLEDSAMYFCASRQSNSPLHFGNGTRLTVT.

This chain joins TRBV11-3 and TRBJ2-1, with 9 bases matching TRBD2. CDR3 length: 15 amino acids. Germline V CDR1 and CDR2: SGHNT, YENEEA. The junction had 11 bases not matched to a gene; V was cut back by 1 base and J by 13 bases. The CDR3 here is CASSLVRLAGREQFF. CDR3 sequence (DNA): TGTGCCAGCAGCTTAGTGCGGCTAGCGGGGAGGGAACAGTTCTTC. The whole variable domain, filled in from reference TRBV11-3 and TRBJ2-1, reads EAGVVQSPRYKIIEKKQPVAFWCNPISGHNTLYWYLQNLGQGPELLIRYENEEAVDDSQLPKDRFSAERLKGVDSTLKIQPAELGDSAVYLCASSLVRLAGREQFFGPGTRLTVL.

V gene TRBV27 combines with J gene TRBJ1-1; D gene uncertain. The germline V gene has CDR1 MNHEY and CDR2 SMNVEV (reference sequence). The V gene lost 6 bases and the J gene lost 0 bases, with 17 bases spanning the gap. This CDR3 is built from 16 residues. CDR3 DNA: TGTGCCAGCAGGCCCCGAGTGTTGGAGATGAACACTGAAGCTTTCTTT. Translated: CASRPRVLEMNTEAFF.

The J gene is TRBJ1-5, the V gene TRBV7-9; no reliable D call. Trimming cost V 1 base and J 0 bases, with 16 bases left between them. The germline V gene has CDR1 SEHNR and CDR2 FQNEAQ (reference sequence). The CDR3 is 18 residues long. The CDR3 loop reads CASSLVAPGIYSNQPQHF. The DNA of the CDR3 is TGTGCCAGCAGCTTAGTCGCGCCAGGAATTTATAGCAATCAGCCCCAGCATTTT. The complete variable domain, with remaining parts taken from reference TRBV7-9 and TRBJ1-5, reads DTGVSQNPRHKITKRGQNVTFRCDPISEHNRLYWYRQTLGQGPEFLTYFQNEAQLEKSRLLSDRFSAERPKGSFSTLEIQRTEQGDSAMYLCASSLVAPGIYSNQPQHFGDGTRLSIL.

The genes are TRBV5-8 and TRBJ2-7; TRBD1 is a possible D gene (5 bases). V dropped 6 bases and J dropped 6 bases, with 25 bases sitting between them. The CDR3 length is 16 residues. Per germline, CDR1 SGHTS and CDR2 YDEGEE. CDR3 bases: TGTGCCAGCATTCAAGGGGTCCGCCTGGATCTACGCGAGCAGTACTTC. As protein: CASIQGVRLDLREQYF.

This rearrangement joins TRBV9 to TRBJ2-3, with D possibly TRBD1 on 5 matching bases. With 4 bases removed from V and 2 bases from J, the gap between germline ends came to 14 bases. Germline V lookup: CDR1 SGDLS, CDR2 YYNGEE. The CDR3 is made up of 15 amino acids. CDR3 protein: CASSPWSGHTDTQYF. The DNA for the CDR3 is TGTGCCAGCAGCCCCTGGTCAGGGCACACAGATACGCAGTATTTT.

Only one count was recorded for this clone. The chain joins TRBV10-3 to TRBJ1-1, with TRBD1 matching 9 bases. V shed 6 bases and J 8 bases; nucleotides not matched to a gene: 10. Germline V gene lookup returns CDR1 ENHRY and CDR2 SYGVKD. The CDR3 has 14 residues. CDR3: CAISRGQGLVEAFF. The DNA for the CDR3 is TGTGCCATCAGCCGGGGACAGGGCTTGGTGGAAGCTTTCTTT.

Worth noting for this clone: Within the sample, other DNA sequences also encode this same CDR3. The V and J genes are TRBV9 and TRBJ1-4; D possibly corresponds to TRBD1 (5 bases). Looked up from germline, CDR1 is SGDLS and CDR2 is YYNGEE. V gave up 0 bases and J gave up 5 bases, with 11 bases separating them. The CDR3 has 15 amino acids. The CDR3 nucleotides read TGTGCCAGCAGCGTAGATAACAGGCCAAATGAAAAACTGTTTTTT. Translation: CASSVDNRPNEKLFF. The full variable domain, rest sourced from reference TRBV9 and TRBJ1-4, is DSGVTQTPKHLITATGQRVTLRCSPRSGDLSVYWYQQSLDQGLQFLIQYYNGEERAKGNILERFSAQQFPDLHSELNLSSLELGDSALYFCASSVDNRPNEKLFFGSGTQLSVL.

This clone was seen just once. The chain joins TRBV2 to TRBJ2-7; D might be TRBD1 (5 bases). The CDR3 sequence is 14 residues long. From germline, CDR1 is SNHLY and CDR2 FYNNEI. V was cut by 7 bases and J by 2 bases, with 15 bases left in between. This CDR3 is CASTPRDRAYEQYF. The CDR3 region has the DNA TGTGCCAGCACCCCCCGTGACAGAGCCTACGAGCAGTACTTC. The whole variable domain, remainder taken from reference TRBV2 and TRBJ2-7, is EPEVTQTPSHQVTQMGQEVILRCVPISNHLYFYWYRQILGQKVEFLVSFYNNEISEKSEIFDDQFSVERPDGSNFTLKIRSTKLEDSAMYFCASTPRDRAYEQYFGPGTRLTVT.

V gene TRBV18 combines with J gene TRBJ1-6, with 7 bases fitting TRBD1. The length of the CDR3 is 16 residues. The V segment lost 4 bases and the J segment 5 bases; nucleotides outside the gene matches: 8. From germline, CDR1 is KGHSH and CDR2 LQKENI. CDR3 nucleotides: TGTGCCAGCTCACGTGAGCCCGGGACAGATAATTCACCCCTCCACTTT. This gives the protein CASSREPGTDNSPLHF.

The chain links TRBV2 to TRBJ1-6; 11 bases match TRBD1. The V gene end was trimmed by 6 bases and the J gene end by 8 bases; junction bases not matched to a gene: 3. The CDR3 runs to 14 residues. The V gene's germline CDR1 is SNHLY and CDR2 FYNNEI. The CDR3 is CASRGQGVHSPLHF. In DNA form, the CDR3 reads TGTGCCAGCAGGGGACAGGGGGTACATTCACCCCTCCACTTT.

This clone was recorded a few times. In DNA, the CDR3 is TGTGCCAGCAGCCCTGATCGGGGTGACTATGGCTACACCTTC. Its protein product is CASSPDRGDYGYTF. The chain joins TRBV7-2 to TRBJ1-2; D is ambiguous. Per germline, CDR1 SGHTA and CDR2 FQGNSA. CDR3 size: 14 residues. V was trimmed by 5 bases and J by 3 bases, leaving 13 bases between them.

The rearrangement joins TRBV18 to TRBJ2-7; D gene uncertain. Germline V gene sequence: CDR1 KGHSH, CDR2 LQKENI. The CDR3 length is 13 residues. V shed 0 bases and J shed 3 bases, with 6 bases lying between them. CDR3 loop: CASSPPSGYEQYF. CDR3 bases: TGTGCCAGCTCACCACCGAGTGGCTACGAGCAGTACTTC. Looking up the rest from reference TRBV18 and TRBJ2-7 gives the full variable domain: NAGVMQNPRHLVRRRGQEARLRCSPMKGHSHVYWYRQLPEEGLKFMVYLQKENIIDESGMPKERFSAEFPKEGPSILRIQQVVRGDSAAYFCASSPPSGYEQYFGPGTRLTVT.

The gene calls are TRBV4-1 and TRBJ1-4; 9 nucleotides line up with TRBD1. The V gene end was trimmed by 0 bases and the J gene end by 5 bases; junction bases not matched to a gene: 1. Germline assignment: CDR1 MGHRA and CDR2 YSYEKL. The CDR3 consists of 15 residues. The CDR3 here is CASSQETGGNEKLFF. The CDR3 DNA reads TGCGCCAGCAGCCAAGAGACAGGGGGAAATGAAAAACTGTTTTTT.

The genes are TRBV24-1 and TRBJ1-4, with TRBD1 matching over 9 bases. V was pared by 4 bases and J by 12 bases, with 5 bases of the junction left unmatched. Germline CDR1 KGHDR, CDR2 SFDVKD. The CDR3 is 13 amino acids. CDR3 in amino acids: CATSESGTGQLFF. For the CDR3, the DNA is TGTGCCACCAGTGAATCCGGGACAGGGCAACTGTTTTTT.

This clone was counted only a few times. The rearrangement uses TRBV7-9 and TRBJ2-7, with D maybe TRBD1 (5 bases). Trimming took 2 bases from V and 3 from J, leaving 8 bases between them. The CDR3 extends over 13 amino acids. Germline CDR1 SEHNR, CDR2 FQNEAQ (reference sequence). Here the CDR3 reads CASSLTGVYEQYF. CDR3 DNA: TGTGCCAGCAGCTTAACAGGAGTCTACGAGCAGTACTTC.

The V call is TRBV11-3, the J call TRBJ1-3; 7 nucleotides line up with TRBD1. V was pared by 3 bases and J by 2 bases, with 1 base of the junction left unmatched. From germline, CDR1 is SGHNT and CDR2 YENEEA. This CDR3 region has 14 residues. The DNA of the CDR3 is TGTGCCAGCAGCTTGGGGACAGCTGGAAACACCATATATTTT. It translates to CASSLGTAGNTIYF.

This clone occurred once. This rearrangement joins TRBV10-3 to TRBJ1-5; perhaps TRBD1 as D (5 bases). The CDR3 loop spans 15 amino acids. The V gene lost 0 bases and the J gene lost 5 bases, with 11 bases spanning the gap. Germline lookup yields CDR1 ENHRY and CDR2 SYGVKD. CDR3 loop: CAISESLTVYQPQHF. For the CDR3, the DNA is TGTGCCATCAGTGAGTCGTTGACAGTTTATCAGCCCCAGCATTTT.

The chain joins TRBV7-3 to TRBJ2-5; D perhaps matches TRBD1 (6 bases). The germline V and J ends were trimmed by 5 bases and 4 bases, with 11 bases remaining between them. Germline CDR1 is SGHTA and CDR2 is FQGTGA. The CDR3 spans 13 residues. The CDR3 nucleotides read TGTGCCAGCAGCGCACAGGGCCGAGAGACCCAGTACTTC. Residues: CASSAQGRETQYF.

The gene calls are TRBV11-1 and TRBJ2-7, with a weak D call TRBD1 (5 bases). The CDR3 sequence is 15 residues long. CDR1 is SGHAT, CDR2 FQDESV, per germline (reference sequence). Trimming shortened V by 5 bases and J by 1 base, and 15 bases separated the two germline ends. CDR3 sequence: CASSRQLDSSYEQYF. The DNA of the CDR3 is TGTGCCAGCAGCCGCCAATTAGACAGTTCCTACGAGCAGTACTTC.

This chain uses TRBV28 with TRBJ1-1; D gene ambiguous. This CDR3 region has 14 residues. Trimming removed 7 bases at V and 3 bases at J, with 15 bases between. Germline CDR1 MDHEN, CDR2 SYDVKM. The CDR3 region is CASTLPWGDTEAFF. The DNA for the CDR3 is TGTGCCAGCACTCTACCTTGGGGAGACACTGAAGCTTTCTTT.

About this clone itself: Other DNA sequences of this sample code for an identical CDR3. V usage is TRBV27 and J usage is TRBJ1-2; D gene unclear. V was shortened by 3 bases and J by 4 bases, with 6 bases between the two germline ends. The CDR3 covers 12 residues. Germline V gives CDR1 MNHEY, CDR2 SMNVEV (reference sequence). The CDR3 coding sequence is TGTGCCAGCAGTTTGAGTGGCTATGGCTACACCTTC. Its translation: CASSLSGYGYTF.